This TCR beta chain originates from a study of T-cell memory formation after mild COVID-19. General observations from the study: For second-wave clones that peaked at day 37, SARS-CoV-2 specificity went unverified.

Note on this clonotype: The antigen is not known.

One entry per CDR3 protein, called by TCRdb with MiXCR from the 5' RACE reads. The sample lists 350,000 or so distinct CDR3 sequences, around 20% occurring once. This receptor was obtained from a man younger than 35 who had mild COVID-19 (a few samples of this study predate the infection). Cell type and time point are not known. Sample: PBMCs or a T cell subset sorted from them (not recorded which).

The CDR3 coding sequence is TGTGCCATCAGTGCTAAGGAGGACACTGAAGCTTTCTTT. Protein sequence: CAISAKEDTEAFF. The chain recombines TRBV10-3 with TRBJ1-1; D remains ambiguous. The CDR3 extends over 13 amino acids. The V gene's germline CDR1 is ENHRY and CDR2 SYGVKD. Trimming took off 4 bases at V and 3 bases at J, with 9 bases between the two ends.